These 17 T cell receptor beta chains originate from one sample sequenced in a study of shared clonotypes between healthy human individuals (dated by TCRdb to the early 2020s). Libraries were built with the immunoSEQ multiplex PCR assay. TCRdb obtained this table from immuneACCESS and retained in-frame rearrangements with V and J assigned. These tables miss some clones; where compared with another copy, unresolved V genes account for less than half of the shortfall, and the remainder is unexplained. The sample table holds hundreds of thousands of clones, of which roughly 79% were seen once. Around 11% of the sample is held by the ten biggest clonotypes. Material for sequencing was PBMCs. Source of these receptors: a woman aged 40 to 49 in good health. Some clones in this sample may be carry-over from other donors' samples.

This clone was counted a few times. The chain carries TRBV7-9 and TRBJ1-2; 10 bases are shared with TRBD1. Germline CDR1 and CDR2: SEHNR and FQNEAQ (reference sequence). This CDR3 contains 17 residues. V trimming: 5 bases; J trimming: 4 bases; junction bases outside the gene matches: 13. The CDR3 loop reads CASSPEPGTGEIYGYTF. The CDR3, as DNA: TGTGCCAGCAGCCCCGAGCCCGGGACAGGGGAAATCTATGGCTACACCTTC.

The chain is built from TRBV10-2 and TRBJ1-1, with no clear D. Germline lookup yields CDR1 WSHSY and CDR2 SAAADI. CDR3 length: 12 residues. V lost 11 bases to trimming and J lost 5 bases, with 15 bases between them. The CDR3 loop is CASGWGRTEAFF. The CDR3 DNA follows: TGCGCCTCCGGGTGGGGAAGGACTGAAGCTTTCTTT.

V usage is TRBV7-2 and J usage is TRBJ1-1; D gene uncertain. Trimming took off 6 bases at V and 0 bases at J, with 5 bases between the two ends. Germline V gene data show CDR1 as SGHTA and CDR2 as FQGNSA. The CDR3 is 12 amino acids. The CDR3 coding sequence is TGTGCCAGCAGTCTGATGAACACTGAAGCTTTCTTT. Translation gives CASSLMNTEAFF.

This clone showed up just a few times. The sample holds other DNA sequences that translate to the same CDR3. The CDR3 DNA reads TGTGCCAGCAGCTTGGAGACTGAAGCTTTCTTT. Translated: CASSLETEAFF. The genes are TRBV7-9 and TRBJ1-1; D not resolved. The CDR3 is 11 residues long. Germline assignment: CDR1 SEHNR and CDR2 FQNEAQ (reference sequence). Trimming took 3 bases from V and 5 from J, leaving 4 bases between them.

The V call is TRBV29-1, the J call TRBJ2-7, with no clear D. V was cut by 3 bases and J by 2 bases, with 5 bases left in between. This CDR3 is built from 11 residues. Germline V gives CDR1 SQVTM, CDR2 ANQGSEA. CDR3 sequence (DNA): TGCAGCGTTGATAGGACCTACGAGCAGTACTTC. Residues: CSVDRTYEQYF.

There are a few counts of this clone. V gene TRBV11-2 combines with J gene TRBJ2-1, with 11 positions matching TRBD2. Per germline, CDR1 SGHAT and CDR2 FQNNGV. V lost 5 bases to trimming and J lost 1 base; unmatched junction nucleotides: 1. This CDR3 has 15 residues. The DNA for the CDR3 is TGTGCCAGCAGCCGACTAGCGGGATCCTACAATGAGCAGTTCTTC. Encoded protein: CASSRLAGSYNEQFF.

The chain uses TRBV7-2 and TRBJ2-7; a weak D match, TRBD1 (5 bases). CDR1 and CDR2 from the germline V gene are SGHTA and FQGNSA. Trimming removed 3 bases from V and 2 bases from J, with 14 bases in between. The CDR3 spans 15 residues. CDR3 bases: TGTGCCAGCAGCTTTACGGCAGGGTGGGCCTACGAGCAGTACTTC. This translates into CASSFTAGWAYEQYF.

The chain couples TRBV6-5 to TRBJ2-5; no clear D. V gave up 6 bases and J gave up 4 bases, with 12 bases separating them. The CDR3 consists of 13 residues. CDR1 is MNHEY and CDR2 is SVGAGI in the germline V gene. Here the CDR3 reads CASSQQVGETQYF. CDR3 DNA: TGTGCCAGCAGCCAACAAGTTGGAGAGACCCAGTACTTC.

This chain uses TRBV5-4 with TRBJ2-1; D possibly corresponds to TRBD2 (6 bases). CDR3 length: 18 residues. CDR1 SGHNT and CDR2 YYREEE come from the germline V gene (reference sequence). The V end lost 3 bases, the J end lost 0 bases, and 19 bases lay between the germline ends. The CDR3 reads CASSSRGQRVSSYNEQFF. The CDR3 DNA is TGTGCCAGCAGCTCCCGGGGTCAGCGGGTGAGCTCCTACAATGAGCAGTTCTTC.

There are a few counts of this clone. The chain recombines TRBV30 with TRBJ1-5, with a possible D match to TRBD1 (6 bases). Germline values: CDR1 GTSNPN, CDR2 SVGIG (reference sequence). Trimming took 5 bases from V and 4 from J, leaving 12 bases between them. This CDR3 spans 13 amino acids. CDR3 DNA: TGTGCCTGGGCAGGGGACATAAATCAGCCCCAGCATTTT. Amino acid sequence: CAWAGDINQPQHF.

This chain connects TRBV10-2 to TRBJ2-1, with D tentatively TRBD2 (5 bases). With 6 bases removed from V and 5 bases from J, the gap between germline ends came to 11 bases. CDR1 WSHSY and CDR2 SAAADI come from the germline V gene. CDR3 length: 13 amino acids. This CDR3 is CASRIARNNEQFF. The CDR3 bases are TGCGCCAGCAGAATAGCGCGAAACAATGAGCAGTTCTTC.

This clone is labeled medium-sized. Other DNA sequences of this sample code for an identical CDR3. The chain couples TRBV18 to TRBJ2-7, with 14 nucleotides matching TRBD2. The CDR3 has 19 residues. Germline trimming cut 0 bases from V and 5 bases from J; bases unmatched to any gene: 12. Germline V gene sequence: CDR1 KGHSH, CDR2 LQKENI. CDR3: CASSPPYSGLAGDLNEQYF. The CDR3 nucleotides read TGTGCCAGCTCACCACCCTACTCGGGACTAGCGGGAGATTTGAACGAGCAGTACTTC. Variable domain in full (rest from reference TRBV18 and TRBJ2-7): NAGVMQNPRHLVRRRGQEARLRCSPMKGHSHVYWYRQLPEEGLKFMVYLQKENIIDESGMPKERFSAEFPKEGPSILRIQQVVRGDSAAYFCASSPPYSGLAGDLNEQYFGPGTRLTVT.

V is TRBV2 and J is TRBJ2-6, with D possibly being TRBD1 or TRBD2 (5 bases each). This CDR3 has 16 amino acids. Between the trimmed V and J ends, which lost 3 bases and 7 bases, there was a span of 16 bases. Germline lookup yields CDR1 SNHLY and CDR2 FYNNEI. In DNA, the CDR3 is TGTGCCAGCAGTGAGGGACGTCTCTGGGCTGCCAACGTCCTGACTTTC. Its translation: CASSEGRLWAANVLTF.

This chain's CDR3 is CASSFGPTGSNQPQHF. The CDR3 bases are TGCGCCAGCAGCTTTGGCCCGACTGGAAGCAATCAGCCCCAGCATTTT. The rearrangement links TRBV5-1 to TRBJ1-5; D is ambiguous. V lost 2 bases and J lost 1, with 13 bases in between. The CDR3 has 16 amino acids. In germline, CDR1 is SGHRS, CDR2 YFSETQ.

This chain connects TRBV7-9 to TRBJ1-2, with no clear D. There are 13 residues in the CDR3. The V gene's germline CDR1 is SEHNR and CDR2 FQNEAQ (reference sequence). V was clipped by 3 bases and J by 2 bases, with 7 bases between them. The CDR3 loop reads CASSFLGNYGYTF. Here the CDR3 DNA reads TGTGCCAGCAGCTTCTTGGGGAACTATGGCTACACCTTC.

The gene calls are TRBV18 and TRBJ2-5; no definite D call. Trimming stripped 6 bases from V and 3 bases from J, with 5 bases between. Germline CDR1 and CDR2: KGHSH and LQKENI. This CDR3 has 11 amino acids. The chain's CDR3 is CASSIEETQYF. The CDR3 DNA reads as TGTGCCAGCTCCATTGAAGAGACCCAGTACTTC.

This clone occurred many times. This rearrangement joins TRBV5-6 to TRBJ1-2; 7 nucleotides align to TRBD1. The CDR3 spans 15 residues. Germline-derived CDR1 and CDR2 are SGHDT and YYEEEE. V shed 2 bases, J shed 2 bases, and the junction held 6 bases outside the gene matches. The CDR3 DNA sequence: TGTGCCAGCAGCTTCGGGGCAGGGGGAAACTATGGCTACACCTTC. It is translated as CASSFGAGGNYGYTF. Combining the CDR3 with reference TRBV5-6 and TRBJ1-2 gives the whole variable domain DAGVTQSPTHLIKTRGQQVTLRCSPKSGHDTVSWYQQALGQGPQFIFQYYEEEERQRGNFPDRFSGHQFPNYSSELNVNALLLGDSALYLCASSFGAGGNYGYTFGSGTRLTVV.